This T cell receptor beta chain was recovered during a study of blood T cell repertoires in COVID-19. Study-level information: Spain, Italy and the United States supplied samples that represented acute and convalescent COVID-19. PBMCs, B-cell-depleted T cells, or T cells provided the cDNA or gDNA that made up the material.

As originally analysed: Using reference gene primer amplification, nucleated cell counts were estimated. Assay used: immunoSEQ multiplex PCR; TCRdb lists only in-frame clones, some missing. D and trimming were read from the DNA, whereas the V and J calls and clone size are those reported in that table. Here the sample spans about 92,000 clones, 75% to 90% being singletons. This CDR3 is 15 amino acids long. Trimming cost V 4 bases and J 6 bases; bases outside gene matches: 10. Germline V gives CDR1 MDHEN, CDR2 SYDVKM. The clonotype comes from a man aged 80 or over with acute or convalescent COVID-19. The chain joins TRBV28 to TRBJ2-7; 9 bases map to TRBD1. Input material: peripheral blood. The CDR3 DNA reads TGTGCCAGCAGTTCTGGGTTAAACAGGGGGCGCGAGCAGTACTTC. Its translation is CASSSGLNRGREQYF.